These T cell receptor beta chains were read from a single sample in a study of OX40 agonist ivuxolimab in advanced cancers. Repertoires were generated with immunoSEQ multiplex PCR, while TCRdb's copy carries only in-frame clones and drops some. The table has 75,000 to 95,000 clones, 85% to 95% seen once. The sample was CD4+ or CD8+ T cells sorted from blood, taken in a trial of the OX40 agonist ivuxolimab. These receptors all come from an adult with an advanced solid tumor such as melanoma, head and neck, liver or kidney cancer. CDR3s include the opening cysteine and the closing phenylalanine or tryptophan. Fields, in order: D gene, V gene, clone size, J gene, CDR3 protein, CDR3 DNA. The D gene is left open where the match is weak. Clone size appears in some rows only: once, few, many, or a class for an expanded clone.

d_gene: NA
v_gene: TRBV9
abundance: NA
j_gene: TRBJ2-3
CDR3aa: CASTPGTMSTDTQYF
CDR3nt: TGTGCCAGCACCCCTGGGACAATGAGCACAGATACGCAGTATTTT

d_gene: NA
v_gene: TRBV25-1
abundance: NA
j_gene: TRBJ2-7
CDR3aa: CASGTSWSYEQYF
CDR3nt: TGTGCCAGCGGGACGTCTTGGTCTTACGAGCAGTACTTC

d_gene: NA
v_gene: TRBV7-2
abundance: NA
j_gene: TRBJ2-7
CDR3aa: CASSQRSYEQYF
CDR3nt: TGTGCCAGCAGCCAACGATCCTACGAGCAGTACTTC

d_gene: TRBD1
v_gene: TRBV2
abundance: once
j_gene: TRBJ1-2
CDR3aa: CASSDGGQFYGYTF
CDR3nt: TGTGCCAGCAGTGATGGGGGACAGTTCTATGGCTACACCTTC

d_gene: NA
v_gene: TRBV29-1
abundance: NA
j_gene: TRBJ1-2
CDR3aa: CSVLGVDYGYTF
CDR3nt: TGCAGCGTTTTAGGGGTCGACTATGGCTACACCTTC

d_gene: TRBD1
v_gene: TRBV6-5
abundance: NA
j_gene: TRBJ1-2
CDR3aa: CATLGTDLPVLTF
CDR3nt: TGTGCCACCCTTGGGACAGATTTACCCGTCCTCACCTTC

d_gene: NA
v_gene: TRBV5-1
abundance: once
j_gene: TRBJ1-4
CDR3aa: CASSLEPINEKLFF
CDR3nt: TGCGCCAGCAGCTTGGAACCGATCAATGAAAAACTGTTTTTT

d_gene: TRBD1
v_gene: TRBV9
abundance: NA
j_gene: TRBJ2-7
CDR3aa: CASSVEDRGGYEQYF
CDR3nt: TGTGCCAGCAGCGTAGAGGACAGGGGAGGTTACGAGCAGTACTTC

d_gene: NA
v_gene: TRBV27
abundance: NA
j_gene: TRBJ1-1
CDR3aa: CASSLGGGPFEAFF
CDR3nt: TGTGCCAGCAGTTTAGGTGGCGGGCCTTTTGAAGCTTTCTTT

d_gene: NA
v_gene: TRBV2
abundance: NA
j_gene: TRBJ2-5
CDR3aa: CASSKTGPPQETQYF
CDR3nt: TGTGCCAGCTCAAAAACAGGACCACCACAAGAGACCCAGTACTTC

d_gene: NA
v_gene: TRBV12-5
abundance: NA
j_gene: TRBJ2-3
CDR3aa: CASGLGQLSTDTQYF
CDR3nt: TGTGCTAGTGGTTTGGGACAGCTCTCAACAGATACGCAGTATTTT

d_gene: NA
v_gene: TRBV6-5
abundance: NA
j_gene: TRBJ1-5
CDR3aa: CASSRGGVPQHF
CDR3nt: TGTGCCAGCAGCCGGGGAGGTGTGCCCCAGCATTTT

d_gene: NA
v_gene: TRBV6-1
abundance: once
j_gene: TRBJ2-1
CDR3aa: CASSDSRWDEQFF
CDR3nt: TGTGCCAGCAGTGATAGCAGGTGGGATGAGCAGTTCTTC

d_gene: NA
v_gene: TRBV7-9
abundance: NA
j_gene: TRBJ2-5
CDR3aa: CASSQQTQYF
CDR3nt: TGTGCCAGCAGCCAGCAGACCCAGTACTTC

d_gene: TRBD1
v_gene: TRBV9
abundance: NA
j_gene: TRBJ1-3
CDR3aa: CASSPGTAGNTIYF
CDR3nt: TGTGCCAGCAGCCCTGGGACAGCTGGAAACACCATATATTTT

d_gene: NA
v_gene: TRBV7-9
abundance: NA
j_gene: TRBJ2-6
CDR3aa: CASSARDGSGANVLTF
CDR3nt: TGTGCCAGCAGCGCCCGGGACGGCTCTGGGGCCAACGTCCTGACTTTC

d_gene: NA
v_gene: TRBV11-2
abundance: NA
j_gene: TRBJ1-1
CDR3aa: CASSFQPDTEAFF
CDR3nt: TGTGCCAGCAGCTTTCAACCGGACACTGAAGCTTTCTTT

d_gene: NA
v_gene: TRBV2
abundance: NA
j_gene: TRBJ2-1
CDR3aa: CASKPDSWSYNEQFF
CDR3nt: TGTGCCAGCAAACCCGACAGCTGGTCCTACAATGAGCAGTTCTTC

d_gene: TRBD1
v_gene: TRBV6-6
abundance: NA
j_gene: TRBJ2-7
CDR3aa: CASSYSTGSNYEQYF
CDR3nt: TGTGCCAGCAGTTACTCGACAGGGTCAAACTACGAGCAGTACTTC

d_gene: TRBD1
v_gene: TRBV7-8
abundance: NA
j_gene: TRBJ1-1
CDR3aa: CASSWTGEMNTEAFF
CDR3nt: TGTGCCAGCAGTTGGACAGGGGAGATGAACACTGAAGCTTTCTTT

d_gene: NA
v_gene: TRBV6-5
abundance: once
j_gene: TRBJ2-7
CDR3aa: CASSYSIGGSYYEQYF
CDR3nt: TGTGCCAGCAGTTACTCGATCGGCGGCAGTTACTACGAGCAGTACTTC

d_gene: TRBD2
v_gene: TRBV5-1
abundance: NA
j_gene: TRBJ2-3
CDR3aa: CASSLTSGGALSTDTQYF
CDR3nt: TGCGCCAGCAGCCTTACTAGCGGGGGGGCCCTCAGCACAGATACGCAGTATTTT

d_gene: NA
v_gene: TRBV19
abundance: NA
j_gene: TRBJ2-7
CDR3aa: CASSIGQAYEQYF
CDR3nt: TGTGCCAGTAGTATCGGGCAGGCGTACGAGCAGTACTTC

d_gene: NA
v_gene: TRBV27
abundance: NA
j_gene: TRBJ1-5
CDR3aa: CASSLGVRNGEPQHF
CDR3nt: TGTGCCAGCAGTTTAGGCGTCAGGAATGGTGAGCCCCAGCATTTT

d_gene: NA
v_gene: TRBV2
abundance: NA
j_gene: TRBJ2-1
CDR3aa: CASSDGNNEQFF
CDR3nt: TGTGCCAGCAGTGACGGGAACAATGAGCAGTTCTTC

d_gene: NA
v_gene: TRBV2
abundance: NA
j_gene: TRBJ2-7
CDR3aa: CASRVTGAYEQYF
CDR3nt: TGTGCCAGCAGAGTAACAGGCGCCTACGAGCAGTACTTC

d_gene: TRBD2
v_gene: TRBV7-8
abundance: NA
j_gene: TRBJ2-1
CDR3aa: CASSWGGNEQFF
CDR3nt: TGTGCCAGCAGCTGGGGAGGGAATGAGCAGTTCTTC

d_gene: NA
v_gene: TRBV10-1
abundance: NA
j_gene: TRBJ2-7
CDR3aa: CASSEGREVEYEQYF
CDR3nt: TGCGCCAGCAGTGAGGGAAGGGAGGTTGAGTACGAGCAGTACTTC

d_gene: NA
v_gene: TRBV10-3
abundance: NA
j_gene: TRBJ2-6
CDR3aa: CAISELWQKSSGANVLTF
CDR3nt: TGTGCCATCAGTGAGTTGTGGCAGAAGAGCTCTGGGGCCAACGTCCTGACTTTC

d_gene: TRBD2
v_gene: TRBV11-2
abundance: once
j_gene: TRBJ2-1
CDR3aa: CASSSTLAGGPIGQFF
CDR3nt: TGTGCCAGCAGCTCGACGCTAGCGGGGGGTCCGATTGGGCAGTTCTTC

d_gene: NA
v_gene: TRBV6-5
abundance: NA
j_gene: TRBJ1-1
CDR3aa: CASRDPMNTEAFF
CDR3nt: TGTGCCAGCAGAGACCCAATGAACACTGAAGCTTTCTTT

d_gene: NA
v_gene: TRBV6-1
abundance: NA
j_gene: TRBJ1-1
CDR3aa: CASSERPDVFNTEAFF
CDR3nt: TGTGCCAGCAGTGAACGGCCGGACGTTTTTAACACTGAAGCTTTCTTT

d_gene: TRBD2
v_gene: TRBV2
abundance: NA
j_gene: TRBJ2-1
CDR3aa: CASSVVPSGGHSSSYNEQFF
CDR3nt: TGTGCCAGCAGTGTAGTGCCTAGCGGGGGCCACTCAAGCTCCTACAATGAGCAGTTCTTC

d_gene: NA
v_gene: TRBV5-6
abundance: NA
j_gene: TRBJ2-5
CDR3aa: CASSLGLEGDPETQYF
CDR3nt: TGTGCCAGCAGCTTGGGTCTAGAGGGGGACCCAGAGACCCAGTACTTC

d_gene: NA
v_gene: TRBV10-2
abundance: NA
j_gene: TRBJ2-3
CDR3aa: CASYELITDTQYF
CDR3nt: TGCGCCAGCTACGAACTCATCACAGATACGCAGTATTTT

d_gene: NA
v_gene: TRBV30
abundance: NA
j_gene: TRBJ2-2
CDR3aa: CACGGSNTGELFF
CDR3nt: TGTGCCTGCGGGGGTTCGAACACCGGGGAGCTGTTTTTT

d_gene: NA
v_gene: TRBV5-1
abundance: NA
j_gene: TRBJ2-7
CDR3aa: CASSWSVSYEQYF
CDR3nt: TGCGCCAGCAGCTGGTCCGTCTCCTACGAGCAGTACTTC

d_gene: NA
v_gene: TRBV7-3
abundance: NA
j_gene: TRBJ1-1
CDR3aa: CASKIGGNTEAFF
CDR3nt: TGTGCCAGCAAAATAGGGGGGAACACTGAAGCTTTCTTT

d_gene: NA
v_gene: TRBV16
abundance: NA
j_gene: TRBJ2-7
CDR3aa: CASSLVGTNYEQYF
CDR3nt: TGTGCCAGCAGCCTGGTGGGGACAAACTACGAGCAGTACTTC

d_gene: TRBD1
v_gene: TRBV9
abundance: NA
j_gene: TRBJ2-4
CDR3aa: CASSPTGGRLAKNIQYF
CDR3nt: TGTGCCAGCAGCCCCACAGGGGGAAGGCTAGCCAAAAACATTCAGTACTTC

d_gene: NA
v_gene: TRBV5-1
abundance: NA
j_gene: TRBJ2-5
CDR3aa: CASSQNRRGPLYQETQYF
CDR3nt: TGCGCCAGCAGCCAGAACAGGCGGGGGCCATTGTACCAAGAGACCCAGTACTTC

d_gene: TRBD1
v_gene: TRBV9
abundance: NA
j_gene: TRBJ2-7
CDR3aa: CASSVDRGFYEQYF
CDR3nt: TGTGCCAGCAGCGTGGACAGGGGTTTCTACGAGCAGTACTTC

d_gene: NA
v_gene: TRBV11-2
abundance: once
j_gene: TRBJ2-7
CDR3aa: CASSLDISHPTYEQYF
CDR3nt: TGTGCCAGCAGCTTAGATATTTCCCATCCTACCTACGAGCAGTACTTC

d_gene: NA
v_gene: TRBV30
abundance: NA
j_gene: TRBJ2-7
CDR3aa: CAWSSGAPYEQYF
CDR3nt: TGTGCCTGGAGTAGTGGGGCCCCCTACGAGCAGTACTTC

d_gene: NA
v_gene: TRBV7-9
abundance: NA
j_gene: TRBJ1-4
CDR3aa: CASSSLGDEKLFF
CDR3nt: TGTGCCAGCAGTTCTCTCGGGGATGAAAAACTGTTTTTT

d_gene: NA
v_gene: TRBV27
abundance: NA
j_gene: TRBJ2-3
CDR3aa: CASSVLTGSTDTQYF
CDR3nt: TGTGCCAGCAGTGTCTTGACGGGCTCCACAGATACGCAGTATTTT

d_gene: NA
v_gene: TRBV9
abundance: NA
j_gene: TRBJ1-2
CDR3aa: CASMSPFGGYTF
CDR3nt: TGTGCCAGCATGTCTCCCTTTGGTGGCTACACCTTC